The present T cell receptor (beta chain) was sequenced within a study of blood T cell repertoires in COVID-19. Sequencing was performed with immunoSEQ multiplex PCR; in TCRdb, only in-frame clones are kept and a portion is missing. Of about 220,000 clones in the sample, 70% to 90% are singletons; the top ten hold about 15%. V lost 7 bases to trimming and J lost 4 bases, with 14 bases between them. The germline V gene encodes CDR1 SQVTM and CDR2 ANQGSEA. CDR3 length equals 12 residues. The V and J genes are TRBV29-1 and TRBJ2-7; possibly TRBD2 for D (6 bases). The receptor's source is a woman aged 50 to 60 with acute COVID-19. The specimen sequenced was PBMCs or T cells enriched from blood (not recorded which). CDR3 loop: CSAAAGPYEQYF. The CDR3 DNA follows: TGCAGCGCAGCAGCGGGCCCATACGAGCAGTACTTC.